The 25 T cell receptor beta chains below were found in one sample sequenced in a study of Tregs in tolerant kidney transplant recipients. Sequenced by immunoSEQ multiplex PCR; TCRdb stores in-frame clones only, minus some. Its listing shows 50,000 or so clones. Sequenced here: CD4+ T cells from blood, sampled before the transplant. These receptor sequences come from a human donor who received a combined kidney and bone marrow transplant.

Incomplete CDR3 DNA: TGTGCCAGCTCACCGCTGGACTCAAACTCCTACGAG. Translating it yields CASSPLDSNSYE. The whole CDR3 is CASSPLDSNSYEQYF. The chain links TRBV18 to TRBJ2-7, with D possibly TRBD2 on 5 matching bases. The read gets to within 3 residues of the CDR3 end, and the germline J gene fills in the rest. In germline, CDR1 is KGHSH, CDR2 LQKENI. Trimming shortened V by 3 bases and J by 0 bases, and 12 bases separated the two germline ends. The CDR3 has 15 amino acids.

The covered CDR3 bases are TGTGCCAGCAGTGCCGGGGACAAGGGGGTCTATGGC. Its translation is CASSAGDKGVYG. The CDR3 as a whole reads CASSAGDKGVYGYTF. The J gene is TRBJ1-2, the V gene TRBV6-1, with D possibly matching TRBD1 (6 bases). Read sequence stops 3 residues before the CDR3 end, and the germline J gene provides the missing end. From germline, CDR1 is MNHNS and CDR2 SASEGT. The V and J ends lost 4 bases and 4 bases respectively, with 16 bases between them. This CDR3 has 15 amino acids.

Concerning this clone itself: The read finishes 3 residues shy of the CDR3 end, and the germline J gene is used to complete it. The chain combines TRBV11-3 with TRBJ2-3, with no clear D. Between the trimmed V and J ends, which lost 1 base and 0 bases, there was a span of 5 bases. This CDR3 is built from 14 residues. From germline, CDR1 is SGHNT and CDR2 YENEEA. CDR3 DNA (partial): TGTGCCAGCAGCTTAGGACATAGCACAGATACG. This gives the protein CASSLGHSTDT. The full CDR3 is CASSLGHSTDTQYF. Together with reference TRBV11-3 and TRBJ2-3, the CDR3 gives the full variable domain: EAGVVQSPRYKIIEKKQPVAFWCNPISGHNTLYWYLQNLGQGPELLIRYENEEAVDDSQLPKDRFSAERLKGVDSTLKIQPAELGDSAVYLCASSLGHSTDTQYFGPGTRLTVL.

Comment on this clone: The missing CDR3 end, 3 residues past where the read stops, is filled in from the germline J gene. The chain links TRBV18 to TRBJ2-3; TRBD2 aligns across 7 bases. CDR3 length: 15 residues. CDR1 is KGHSH and CDR2 is LQKENI in the germline V gene. The junction had 7 bases not matched to a gene; V was cut back by 6 bases and J by 1 base. The sequenced CDR3 bases are TGTGCCAGCTCTCCTAGCGGTGGGGGCACAGATACG. It translates to CASSPSGGGTDT. The full CDR3 protein reads CASSPSGGGTDTQYF.

A note on this clone: Read sequence stops 3 residues before the CDR3 end, and the germline J gene provides the missing end. The J gene is TRBJ1-5, the V gene TRBV7-2; 9 bases are a match to TRBD1. This CDR3 has 14 residues. Losses at the gene ends were 5 bases for V and 6 bases for J; bases not matched to a gene: 5. Germline values: CDR1 SGHTA, CDR2 FQGNSA. Partial CDR3 DNA: TGTGCCAGCAGCAACCGACAGGGGGTTCAGCCC. This codes for CASSNRQGVQP. The full-length CDR3 reads as CASSNRQGVQPQHF.

Details on this clone: Sequencing ends 3 residues short of the CDR3 end; the germline J gene provides the rest. V and J are TRBV7-9 and TRBJ1-5, with D uncertain. The V end was cut by 1 base, the J end by 2 bases, with 6 bases between. Germline V gene lookup returns CDR1 SEHNR and CDR2 FQNEAQ (reference sequence). CDR3 length: 14 amino acids. The sequenced CDR3 bases are TGTGCCAGCAGCTTAGATGCGGGCAATCAGCCC. It yields the protein CASSLDAGNQP. The whole CDR3 sequence is CASSLDAGNQPQHF. The variable domain in full, completed from reference TRBV7-9 and TRBJ1-5, reads DTGVSQNPRHKITKRGQNVTFRCDPISEHNRLYWYRQTLGQGPEFLTYFQNEAQLEKSRLLSDRFSAERPKGSFSTLEIQRTEQGDSAMYLCASSLDAGNQPQHFGDGTRLSIL.

Of note for this clone: Sequencing ends 3 residues short of the CDR3 end; the germline J gene provides the rest. The rearrangement joins TRBV7-2 to TRBJ1-5; tentatively, D is TRBD1 (6 bases). V was pared by 1 base and J by 6 bases, with 10 bases between. Per germline, CDR1 SGHTA and CDR2 FQGNSA. The CDR3 has 14 residues. Partial CDR3 DNA: TGTGCCAGCAGCTTAGACAGGGACCTTCAGCCC. Its protein is CASSLDRDLQP. The entire CDR3 protein reads CASSLDRDLQPQHF.

Concerning this clone itself: The DNA ends 3 residues before the CDR3 does, and the rest of the CDR3 is filled in from the germline J gene. V gene TRBV7-9 combines with J gene TRBJ2-1; D is unclear. This CDR3 contains 12 residues. CDR1 is SEHNR, CDR2 FQNEAQ, per germline (reference sequence). V was pared by 5 bases and J by 4 bases, with 6 bases between. The CDR3: CASSRSYNEQFF. Partial CDR3 DNA: TGTGCCAGCAGCCGTAGTTACAATGAG. Variable domain in full (rest from reference TRBV7-9 and TRBJ2-1): DTGVSQNPRHKITKRGQNVTFRCDPISEHNRLYWYRQTLGQGPEFLTYFQNEAQLEKSRLLSDRFSAERPKGSFSTLEIQRTEQGDSAMYLCASSRSYNEQFFGPGTRLTVL.

The covered CDR3 bases are TGTGCCAGCAGCCCGGGGGGCTCTGGGGCCAACGTC. This sequence encodes CASSPGGSGANV. The complete CDR3 protein is CASSPGGSGANVLTF. This chain joins TRBV5-6 and TRBJ2-6; the match to TRBD2 covers 7 bases. The CDR3 extends 3 residues past the end of the read, so its final part is completed from the germline J gene. Germline loops: CDR1 SGHDT, CDR2 YYEEEE. The CDR3 is made up of 15 amino acids. Trimming cost V 4 bases and J 0 bases; bases outside gene matches: 1. The complete variable domain, with remaining parts taken from reference TRBV5-6 and TRBJ2-6, reads DAGVTQSPTHLIKTRGQQVTLRCSPKSGHDTVSWYQQALGQGPQFIFQYYEEEERQRGNFPDRFSGHQFPNYSSELNVNALLLGDSALYLCASSPGGSGANVLTFGAGSRLTVL.

Notes on this clone: The CDR3 is cut off 3 residues early in the read; its end comes from the germline J gene. The V gene is TRBV7-6, the J gene TRBJ2-3, with 12 bases identical to TRBD2. This CDR3 contains 16 residues. V shed 1 base and J 3 bases; nucleotides not matched to a gene: 2. Looked up from germline, CDR1 is SGHVS and CDR2 is FNYEAQ. CDR3 DNA (partial): TGTGCCAGCAGCTTAGGGGGGACTAGCGGGACAGATACG. Translation: CASSLGGTSGTDT. The full CDR3 is CASSLGGTSGTDTQYF.

Note on this clone: The read falls 3 residues short of the CDR3 end, and the missing part is taken from the germline J gene. The chain uses TRBV7-8 and TRBJ1-1; D remains ambiguous. CDR1 SGHVS and CDR2 FQNEAQ come from the germline V gene. CDR3 size: 12 residues. The chain's CDR3 is CASSLAGAGAFF. The covered CDR3 bases are TGTGCCAGCAGCCTCGCGGGCGCCGGT.

Regarding this clone: Read sequence stops 3 residues before the CDR3 end, and the germline J gene provides the missing end. The chain recombines TRBV5-1 with TRBJ1-2; D uncertain. Trimming left V 5 bases short and J 5 bases short, with 19 bases between. This CDR3 spans 15 amino acids. Germline CDR1 and CDR2: SGHRS and YFSETQ. The CDR3 loop is CASRSALEAVYGYTF. The sequenced part of the CDR3 DNA is TGCGCCAGCAGAAGCGCGCTCGAAGCGGTATATGGC.

Note on this clone: The read is 3 residues too short to cover the CDR3 end, so that end is filled in from the germline J gene. This sequence joins TRBV30 and TRBJ2-7; D unresolved. The germline V and J ends were trimmed by 0 bases and 3 bases, with 15 bases remaining between them. Germline V gene sequence: CDR1 GTSNPN, CDR2 SVGIG (reference sequence). The CDR3 totals 15 residues. The CDR3 loop reads CAWSVRKGGHYEQYF. Incomplete CDR3 DNA: TGTGCCTGGAGTGTACGGAAGGGTGGTCACTACGAG.

Comment on this clone: The read terminates 3 residues ahead of where the CDR3 ends, so the germline J gene completes it. V gene TRBV30 combines with J gene TRBJ1-2; D gene unclear. This CDR3 has 14 residues. V lost 2 bases and J 4 bases, leaving 14 bases between the germline ends. In germline, CDR1 is GTSNPN, CDR2 SVGIG (reference sequence). CDR3 sequence reads: CAWSLEGRPYGYTF. CDR3 bases read: TGTGCCTGGAGTCTTGAGGGTCGGCCCTATGGC.

Note on this clone: The missing CDR3 end, 3 residues past where the read stops, is filled in from the germline J gene. J is TRBJ2-2 and V is TRBV5-1, with 11 bases that match TRBD2. Germline V gives CDR1 SGHRS, CDR2 YFSETQ. Trimming cost V 8 bases and J 6 bases; bases outside gene matches: 6. This CDR3 comprises 14 residues. CDR3 sequence reads: CARLAGGLPGELFF. The sequenced CDR3 bases are TGCGCCAGGTTAGCGGGGGGGCTCCCCGGGGAG.

Comment on this clone: The read ends 3 residues before the CDR3 terminus; that terminus is restored from the germline J gene. J is TRBJ1-2 and V is TRBV7-2, with no clear D. V was cut by 1 base and J by 5 bases, with 5 bases left in between. Per the germline V gene, CDR1 is SGHTA and CDR2 is FQGNSA. The CDR3 consists of 12 residues. CDR3 DNA, as far as it was read: TGTGCCAGCAGCTTAGGAAGGTATGGC. Protein product: CASSLGRYG. The whole CDR3 is CASSLGRYGYTF.

As to this clone: The read stops 3 residues short of the end of the CDR3; the missing end is completed from the germline J gene. The genes are TRBV19 and TRBJ2-5, with D perhaps matching TRBD1 (5 bases). CDR1 is LNHDA, CDR2 SQIVND, per germline (reference sequence). The CDR3 sequence is 13 residues long. V shed 6 bases and J shed 0 bases, with 8 bases lying between them. CDR3: CASSTGYQETQYF. CDR3 bases read: TGTGCCAGTAGCACAGGTTACCAAGAGACC.

About this clone: The read terminates 3 residues before the CDR3 end, so the remaining end is supplied by the germline J gene. The V call is TRBV12-5, the J call TRBJ2-3; D uncertain. Germline V lookup: CDR1 LGHNT, CDR2 FRNRAP. The CDR3 length is 12 residues. V was trimmed by 1 base and J by 7 bases, leaving 6 bases between them. The part of the CDR3 DNA that was read is TGTGCTAGTGGTTTGGATGTAAATACG. Amino acid sequence: CASGLDVNT. The whole CDR3 is CASGLDVNTQYF.

A note on this clone: The CDR3 end falls 3 residues outside the read, so it is completed with the germline J gene. This chain uses TRBV30 with TRBJ1-2; 8 positions agree with TRBD1. Germline V gene lookup returns CDR1 GTSNPN and CDR2 SVGIG (reference sequence). The CDR3 totals 15 residues. The covered CDR3 bases are TGTGCCTGGAGTGTACAGTCAGGGGGCCTAAAGGGC. Residues: CAWSVQSGGLKG. The whole CDR3 protein reads CAWSVQSGGLKGYTF.

As for this clone: The missing CDR3 end, 3 residues past where the read stops, is filled in from the germline J gene. This chain joins TRBV6-2 or TRBV6-3 and TRBJ2-5; perhaps D is TRBD1 or TRBD2 (5 bases each). The CDR3 spans 15 residues. V shed 6 bases and J shed 2 bases, with 16 bases lying between them. The germline CDR1 and CDR2 sequences are MNHEY and SVGEGT. CDR3 amino acids: CASSLSNRRQETQYF. CDR3 DNA, as far as it was read: TGTGCCAGCAGCCTCTCAAACAGGAGGCAAGAGACC.

Concerning this clone itself: The read falls 3 residues short of the CDR3 end, and the missing part is taken from the germline J gene. This chain connects TRBV7-9 to TRBJ2-7; 10 positions agree with TRBD2. J lost 0 bases, V lost 5 bases, and 4 bases had no gene match. Germline assignment: CDR1 SEHNR and CDR2 FQNEAQ (reference sequence). The CDR3 runs to 15 residues. The sequenced CDR3 bases are TGTGCCAGCAGCCCGGGACTAGCGCACTCCTACGAG. Its protein is CASSPGLAHSYE. The full CDR3 is CASSPGLAHSYEQYF.

Regarding this clone: Coverage ceases 3 residues before the CDR3 finishes, and the germline J gene fills in the end. V is TRBV5-1 and J is TRBJ2-7; TRBD1 is a possible D gene (7 bases). This CDR3 is 15 amino acids long. Germline V gene sequence: CDR1 SGHRS, CDR2 YFSETQ. V lost 5 bases, J lost 2 bases, and 17 bases lay in between. Incomplete CDR3 DNA: TGCGCCAGCAGTTACAGGGGTAGGGGGGCCTACGAG. Its translation: CASSYRGRGAYE. The entire CDR3 is CASSYRGRGAYEQYF.

Points on this clone: The sequenced fragment ends 3 residues before the CDR3 boundary, so the rest is inferred from the germline J gene. V is TRBV6-1 and J is TRBJ1-6; a possible D gene is TRBD1 (5 bases). The V gene's germline CDR1 is MNHNS and CDR2 SASEGT. This CDR3 is 14 amino acids long. The V end lost 1 base, the J end lost 6 bases, and 7 bases lay between the germline ends. The CDR3 DNA, read in part, is TGTGCCAGCAGTGAAGGTGGGGCTAATTCACCC. Translated, it gives CASSEGGANSP. The whole CDR3 region reads CASSEGGANSPLHF.

A note on this clone: The read falls 3 residues short of the CDR3 end, and the missing part is taken from the germline J gene. The chain is built from TRBV5-6 and TRBJ1-1; the D gene is possibly TRBD1 (5 bases). Per germline, CDR1 SGHDT and CDR2 YYEEEE. CDR3 length: 15 residues. V was cut by 4 bases and J by 2 bases, with 15 bases left in between. The CDR3 region is CASSTGRRGNTEAFF. The CDR3 bases that were read are TGTGCCAGCAGCACGGGCAGGAGGGGTAACACTGAA. The whole variable domain, remainder taken from reference TRBV5-6 and TRBJ1-1, is DAGVTQSPTHLIKTRGQQVTLRCSPKSGHDTVSWYQQALGQGPQFIFQYYEEEERQRGNFPDRFSGHQFPNYSSELNVNALLLGDSALYLCASSTGRRGNTEAFFGQGTRLTVV.

Comments on this clone: The read terminates 3 residues before the CDR3 end, so the remaining end is supplied by the germline J gene. The chain carries TRBV19 and TRBJ2-7; 8 bases fit TRBD1. Germline CDR1 is LNHDA and CDR2 is SQIVND (reference sequence). The J segment lost 0 bases and the V segment lost 4 bases, leaving 5 bases of the junction unmatched. CDR3 length: 15 residues. The CDR3 is CASSTPGQGSYEQYF. The CDR3 DNA, read in part, is TGTGCCAGTAGTACCCCTGGACAGGGCTCCTACGAG.